Below, 24 T cell receptor beta chains from the same sample are listed, as sequenced in a study of cytomegalovirus exposure and HLA in healthy donors. The study ran its PCR with 60 Vbeta and 13 Jbeta primers. Assay: immunoSEQ multiplex PCR; the TCRdb copy retains only in-frame clones and omits some. Among around 120,000 clones, roughly 80% were seen once, and the ten largest hold 3% to 4%. Sequencing was done on a sample of PBMCs. Source of these receptors: a woman aged 30 to 39 in good health and CMV-seropositive.

This rearrangement joins TRBV18 to TRBJ1-2; TRBD1 is a possible D gene (5 bases). The CDR3 runs 15 residues. CDR1 and CDR2 from the germline V gene are KGHSH and LQKENI. V lost 4 bases and J lost 0, with 12 bases in between. CDR3 sequence reads: CASSQGRETNYGYTF. As DNA, the CDR3 is TGTGCCAGCTCACAGGGGCGCGAAACTAACTATGGCTACACCTTC.

V and J are TRBV7-9 and TRBJ2-7; 12 bases are shared with TRBD1. V dropped 5 bases and J dropped 7; count of bases not matched to a gene: 12. CDR3 length: 16 amino acids. Germline V gene sequence: CDR1 SEHNR, CDR2 FQNEAQ (reference sequence). The DNA of the CDR3 is TGTGCCAGCAGCCCCCCGGGGGGACAGGGGGCGGGTGAGCAGTACTTC. Its translation is CASSPPGGQGAGEQYF.

The genes are TRBV7-6 and TRBJ2-5; the match to TRBD1 covers 7 bases. The J call could be wrong; TRBJ2-7 is a better fit for the DNA end. Germline V gene data show CDR1 as SGHVS and CDR2 as FNYEAQ. The CDR3 consists of 14 residues. CDR3 in amino acids: CASSPTGLPYEQYF. In DNA, the CDR3 is TGTGCCAGCAGCCCGACAGGGCTCCCCTACGAGCAGTACTTC.

This clone has only a few counts. The chain combines TRBV7-9 with TRBJ2-5, with D possibly matching TRBD2 (6 bases). From germline, CDR1 is SEHNR and CDR2 FQNEAQ (reference sequence). The CDR3 runs 12 residues. Trimming cost V 5 bases and J 9 bases, with 13 bases left between them. The DNA of the CDR3 is TGTGCCAGCAGCAATGCCGGACTACCCCAGTACTTC. It yields the protein CASSNAGLPQYF.

V gene TRBV15 combines with J gene TRBJ2-5, with D possibly being TRBD2 (7 bases). Germline CDR1 reads LNHNV; CDR2 reads YYDKDF (reference sequence). CDR3 size: 14 residues. The V gene lost 5 bases and the J gene lost 5 bases, with 15 bases spanning the gap. The CDR3 region has the DNA TGTGCCACCAGCTCCAGAGGGGGGGGTGAGACCCAGTACTTC. Its translation is CATSSRGGGETQYF.

In its sample, this clone was seen a few times. This rearrangement joins TRBV21-1 to TRBJ2-5; the D call TRBD2 from the table was never checked on the DNA. TRBV21-1 constitutes a pseudogene. This CDR3 comprises 13 residues. The CDR3 spells CASMPGPSRDQYF. In DNA form, the CDR3 reads TGTGCCAGCATGCCGGGTCCATCCAGAGACCAGTACTTC.

The rearrangement uses TRBV5-1 and TRBJ2-3, with D perhaps TRBD2 (5 bases). The CDR3 length is 16 residues. Trimming stripped 4 bases from V and 3 bases from J, with 18 bases between. Looked up from germline, CDR1 is SGHRS and CDR2 is YFSETQ. CDR3: CASSTRSRRLTDTQYF. In DNA, the CDR3 is TGCGCCAGCAGCACCCGTAGTCGGAGGTTAACAGATACGCAGTATTTT.

The chain combines TRBV19 with TRBJ2-6; D might be TRBD1 (6 bases). The CDR3 runs 15 residues. The germline V and J ends were trimmed by 5 bases and 1 base, with 9 bases remaining between them. The germline V gene encodes CDR1 LNHDA and CDR2 SQIVND (reference sequence). The DNA for the CDR3 is TGTGCCAGTAGTGTACAGGGTTCTGGGGCCAACGTCCTGACTTTC. Its protein product is CASSVQGSGANVLTF. Supplemented by reference TRBV19 and TRBJ2-6, the full variable domain reads DGGITQSPKYLFRKEGQNVTLSCEQNLNHDAMYWYRQDPGQGLRLIYYSQIVNDFQKGDIAEGYSVSREKKESFPLTVTSAQKNPTAFYLCASSVQGSGANVLTFGAGSRLTVL.

The chain uses TRBV5-1 and TRBJ1-4, with D perhaps matching TRBD1 (6 bases). This CDR3 is built from 14 residues. V was shortened by 0 bases and J by 6 bases, with 9 bases between the two germline ends. The germline V gene encodes CDR1 SGHRS and CDR2 YFSETQ. CDR3 sequence (DNA): TGCGCCAGCAGCTTGGCGGGGGGCGATGAAAAACTGTTTTTT. This translates into CASSLAGGDEKLFF.

The chain combines TRBV30 with TRBJ1-6; 7 nucleotides match TRBD1. The CDR3 is 15 residues long. V was clipped by 3 bases and J by 6 bases; unmatched bases: 8. The germline gives CDR1 GTSNPN, CDR2 SVGIG (reference sequence). The CDR3 DNA is TGTGCCTGGAGACCTCCGGGACAGACTAATTCACCCCTCCACTTT. This translates into CAWRPPGQTNSPLHF.

This clone rates as medium-sized. V usage is TRBV2 and J usage is TRBJ1-2, with 9 bases matching TRBD1. V was pared by 1 base and J by 5 bases, with 2 bases of the junction left unmatched. The germline V gene encodes CDR1 SNHLY and CDR2 FYNNEI. There are 14 residues in the CDR3. CDR3 nucleotide sequence: TGTGCCAGCAGTGAAGGGACAGGGGTGTATGGCTACACCTTC. It codes for CASSEGTGVYGYTF.

This clone was detected only once. CDR3 loop: CASSQEVAGFGYTF. The CDR3 nucleotides are TGCGCCAGCAGCCAAGAGGTGGCAGGGTTTGGCTACACCTTC. The genes are TRBV4-3 and TRBJ1-2, with a tentative D call TRBD1 (5 bases). V was clipped by 0 bases and J by 7 bases, with 12 bases between them. Germline CDR1 is LGHNA and CDR2 is YSLEER. This CDR3 has 14 residues.

The chain employs TRBV28 and TRBJ2-5, with TRBD2 matching 14 bases. Germline V CDR1 and CDR2: MDHEN, SYDVKM. V lost 5 bases to trimming and J lost 4 bases; unmatched junction nucleotides: 3. The CDR3 runs to 15 residues. The CDR3: CASSPGLAGAETQYF. For the CDR3, the DNA is TGTGCCAGCAGTCCGGGACTAGCGGGGGCAGAGACCCAGTACTTC.

This clone was picked up a small number of times. The chain is built from TRBV4-1 and TRBJ1-1, with D tentatively TRBD1 (6 bases). CDR1 is MGHRA, CDR2 YSYEKL, per germline. The CDR3 is 18 residues long. V lost 0 bases, J lost 0 bases, and 17 bases lay in between. The CDR3, as DNA: TGCGCCAGCAGCCAAGAGCCCGGGACAACATTCATGAACACTGAAGCTTTCTTT. Translated: CASSQEPGTTFMNTEAFF.

Regarding this clone: This specimen includes other DNA sequences encoding the same CDR3. The CDR3 DNA is TGTGCCAGCAGCCGGGGGGGGAACACTGAAGCTTTCTTT. This sequence encodes CASSRGGNTEAFF. This chain links TRBV7-3 with TRBJ1-1; tentatively, D is TRBD1 (5 bases). The length of the CDR3 is 13 residues. Trimming removed 5 bases from V and 1 base from J, with 8 bases in between. CDR1 and CDR2 from the germline V gene are SGHTA and FQGTGA.

This rearrangement joins TRBV5-1 to TRBJ1-1; D unclear. This CDR3 spans 14 amino acids. Per the germline V gene, CDR1 is SGHRS and CDR2 is YFSETQ. Trimming left V 0 bases short and J 2 bases short, with 8 bases between. The CDR3 DNA is TGCGCCAGCAGCTTGGGGACGGGAAACACTGAAGCTTTCTTT. Its translation is CASSLGTGNTEAFF.

The V call is TRBV18, the J call TRBJ2-1; 10 bases fit TRBD2. J gave up 5 bases and V 3 bases, and 10 bases lay outside the gene matches. The CDR3 runs 17 residues. Germline V CDR1 and CDR2: KGHSH, LQKENI. CDR3 nucleotides: TGTGCCAGCTCACCCTTCACTCTAGCGGGGGAGGACAATGAGCAGTTCTTC. This codes for CASSPFTLAGEDNEQFF.

The rearrangement uses TRBV7-3 and TRBJ2-1, with 8 bases fitting TRBD2. J was trimmed by 4 bases and V by 5 bases; bases with no gene match: 7. CDR3 length: 15 amino acids. Germline V gives CDR1 SGHTA, CDR2 FQGTGA. The CDR3 sequence is CASSPVAGNYNEQFF. The CDR3 region has the DNA TGTGCCAGCAGCCCAGTAGCGGGGAATTACAATGAGCAGTTCTTC.

The gene calls are TRBV25-1 and TRBJ2-5; 10 nucleotides line up with TRBD2. CDR3 size: 16 residues. Trimming removed 3 bases from V and 5 bases from J; junction bases left unmatched: 9. Germline-derived CDR1 and CDR2 are MGHDK and SYGVNS. CDR3 sequence (DNA): TGTGCCAGCAGTGACGGAGCGGGGGGGCCGTCGGAGACCCAGTACTTC. As protein: CASSDGAGGPSETQYF.

J is TRBJ2-7 and V is TRBV29-1; 9 nucleotides align to TRBD1. The J segment lost 2 bases and the V segment lost 4 bases, leaving 6 bases of the junction unmatched. CDR1 is SQVTM, CDR2 ANQGSEA, per germline. The CDR3 sequence is 14 residues long. The CDR3 DNA follows: TGCAGCGTTGGTAGTAGGACAGGGGCCTACGAGCAGTACTTC. As protein: CSVGSRTGAYEQYF.

In its sample, this clone is medium-sized. The chain joins TRBV18 to TRBJ1-1; TRBD1 agrees at 7 bases. Germline trimming cut 1 base from V and 4 bases from J; bases unmatched to any gene: 6. Germline V gene sequence: CDR1 KGHSH, CDR2 LQKENI. CDR3 length: 15 residues. CDR3 DNA sequence: TGTGCCAGCTCACCACGAGGGGGCGAGAGCACTGAAGCTTTCTTT. Translation gives CASSPRGGESTEAFF.

The chain combines TRBV7-7 with TRBJ1-3, with D perhaps TRBD1 (5 bases). Germline values: CDR1 SSHAT, CDR2 FNYEAQ (reference sequence). CDR3 size: 18 residues. The V gene lost 3 bases and the J gene lost 0 bases, with 18 bases spanning the gap. DNA for the CDR3: TGTGCCAGCAGCTTTCAGGACACGTGGAACTACTCTGGAAACACCATATATTTT. It translates to CASSFQDTWNYSGNTIYF.

The J gene is TRBJ2-7, the V gene TRBV6-5; perhaps TRBD1 as D (5 bases). Germline-derived CDR1 and CDR2 are MNHEY and SVGAGI. V lost 7 bases to trimming and J lost 2 bases, with 12 bases between them. CDR3 length: 13 amino acids. CDR3 amino acids: CASKPGMPYEQYF. The CDR3 nucleotides read TGTGCCAGCAAACCAGGGATGCCCTACGAGCAGTACTTC.

The genes are TRBV10-3 and TRBJ1-2, with a weak D call TRBD1 (6 bases). From germline, CDR1 is ENHRY and CDR2 SYGVKD. This CDR3 is built from 13 residues. V was clipped by 4 bases and J by 4 bases, with 10 bases between them. The CDR3 region is CAISGNRAYGYTF. CDR3 DNA: TGTGCCATCAGTGGTAACAGGGCCTATGGCTACACCTTC.